This T cell receptor beta chain stems from a study of blood T cell repertoires in COVID-19. Study as a whole: The study drew acute and convalescent COVID-19 samples from the United States, Italy and Spain. The analysed material was cDNA or gDNA that came from T cells, B-cell-depleted T cells, or PBMCs.

Authors' analysis steps: Amplification from reference gene primers served as the basis for estimated nucleated cell counts. Using immunoSEQ multiplex PCR, the repertoire was profiled, and TCRdb retains in-frame clones only, with some absent. V and J calls and clone size are as listed in that table; D and trimming were resolved from the DNA. The sample records under 300,000 clones, about 83% being singletons. This clonotype was obtained from a man aged 30 to 39 who had recovered from COVID-19. Input material: peripheral blood.

The DNA for the CDR3 is TGTGCCAGCAGCCCCCGACAGGGAGTGTACGAGCAGTACGTC. This gives the protein CASSPRQGVYEQYV. This chain links TRBV7-9 with TRBJ2-7; 7 positions match TRBD1. The CDR3 sequence is 14 residues long. Germline CDR1 SEHNR, CDR2 FQNEAQ (reference sequence). The J segment lost 4 bases and the V segment lost 5 bases, leaving 8 bases of the junction unmatched.